These 9 T cell receptor beta chains share one sample of origin, sequenced in a study of human T cells and chemical hapten exposure. The sample's time point: patch test 1, 2 weeks after DPC sensitization. Documented treatment: therapeutic diphenylcyclopropenone sensitization with weekly scalp DPC. TCRdb reanalysed the RACE reads using MiXCR and keeps one entry per CDR3 protein. The sample contains 100,000 to 150,000 distinct CDR3 sequences, approximately 15% of which appear only once. This specimen consisted of whole blood, obtained in connection with sensitization to the hapten diphenylcyclopropenone (DPC). Source of these receptors: a man between 18 and 35 years old with alopecia areata. Some clones in this sample may be carry-over from other donors' samples.

CDR3 in amino acids: CASSLERGPSYNEQFF. CDR3 coding DNA: TGTGCCAGCAGCTTGGAGCGGGGGCCTTCCTACAATGAGCAGTTCTTC. The chain has TRBV12-3 or TRBV12-4 and TRBJ2-1, with 8 bases fitting TRBD2. J gave up 1 base and V 6 bases, and 8 bases lay outside the gene matches. The CDR3 is 16 residues long.

This clonotype was counted only a few times. The genes are TRBV20-1 and TRBJ1-6, with D possibly matching TRBD1 (5 bases). The CDR3 consists of 14 residues. In germline, CDR1 is DFQATT, CDR2 SNEGSKA (reference sequence). Deletions cut 0 bases from V and 5 bases from J, with 8 bases between. CDR3 DNA: TGCAGTGCTAGAGAGGCAGGGAATAATTCACCCCTCCACTTT. Its translation: CSAREAGNNSPLHF.

The chain employs TRBV20-1 and TRBJ1-6; TRBD1 matches 8 bases. The CDR3 covers 14 residues. The V and J ends lost 3 bases and 9 bases, in that order; junction bases with no gene match: 7. Germline-derived CDR1 and CDR2 are DFQATT and SNEGSKA (reference sequence). CDR3 sequence: CSASRDRGTSPLHF. The CDR3 DNA follows: TGCAGTGCTAGCCGCGACAGGGGAACTTCACCCCTCCACTTT.

This clonotype turned up a few times. This rearrangement joins TRBV18 to TRBJ2-6; TRBD1 is a possible D gene (5 bases). Germline CDR1 KGHSH, CDR2 LQKENI. Trimming shortened V by 2 bases and J by 0 bases, and 23 bases separated the two germline ends. This CDR3 has 21 residues. The DNA of the CDR3 is TGTGCCAGCTCACCATTTATGATCCAGCAGGGAAGACCCTCTGGGGCCAACGTCCTGACTTTC. This gives the protein CASSPFMIQQGRPSGANVLTF.

This clonotype has just a few counts. The chain employs TRBV11-1 and TRBJ1-1, with no clear D. CDR3 length: 11 amino acids. The V and J ends lost 4 bases and 5 bases respectively, with 5 bases between them. CDR1 is SGHAT and CDR2 is FQDESV in the germline V gene (reference sequence). The CDR3, as DNA: TGTGCCAGCAGCTGGCAAACTGAAGCTTTCTTT. Encoded protein: CASSWQTEAFF.

CDR3 loop: CASSQELDLRNEQFF. The CDR3 DNA follows: TGCGCCAGCAGCCAAGAGTTAGATCTACGGAATGAGCAGTTCTTC. V and J are TRBV4-1 and TRBJ2-1; D call uncertain. Germline V CDR1 and CDR2: MGHRA, YSYEKL. V was clipped by 0 bases and J by 7 bases, with 13 bases between them. This CDR3 has 15 residues.

V and J are TRBV6-1 and TRBJ2-5, with TRBD2 matching 11 bases. CDR1 is MNHNS and CDR2 is SASEGT in the germline V gene. This CDR3 has 15 amino acids. J gave up 1 base and V 6 bases, and 4 bases lay outside the gene matches. The CDR3 DNA follows: TGTGCCAGCAGGAGGGGGACTAGCGGCCAAGAGACCCAGTACTTC. Translation: CASRRGTSGQETQYF.

V usage is TRBV3-1 and J usage is TRBJ1-2; D may be TRBD1 (5 bases). Per the germline V gene, CDR1 is LGHDT and CDR2 is YNNKEL (reference sequence). The germline V and J ends were trimmed by 1 base and 2 bases, with 8 bases remaining between them. The CDR3 runs 14 residues. The DNA for the CDR3 is TGTGCCAGCAGCCAAGTGGGGGTAAACTATGGCTACACCTTC. This sequence encodes CASSQVGVNYGYTF.

Remarks on this clonotype: A much bigger clone sits one base away, suggesting this may be a read error. The chain recombines TRBV7-3 with TRBJ1-3; D unclear. The V end lost 5 bases, the J end lost 0 bases, and 17 bases lay between the germline ends. Germline values: CDR1 SGHTA, CDR2 FQGTGA. This CDR3 region has 17 residues. The CDR3 coding sequence is TGTGCCAGCAGCGCTCCGGGTCTGGCGTACTCTGGAAACACCATATATTTT. Its translation is CASSAPGLAYSGNTIYF. The whole variable domain, filled in from reference TRBV7-3 and TRBJ1-3, reads GAGVSQTPSNKVTEKGKYVELRCDPISGHTALYWYRQSLGQGPEFLIYFQGTGAADDSGLPNDRFFAVRPEGSVSTLKIQRTERGDSAVYLCASSAPGLAYSGNTIYFGEGSWLTVV.